This T cell receptor beta chain was found in a study of low-dose radiotherapy and immunotherapy resistance in tumors. Study summary: Cohort 1 received 0.5 Gy per fraction every 2 weeks, totaling 6.5 Gy. Members of Cohort 2 were treated with 1 Gy per fraction every two weeks; their total was 13 Gy over 26 weeks. On an every-two-weeks schedule, patients received intravenous nivolumab 240 mg, along with ipilimumab 1 mg/kg every six weeks.

Priming of first-strand cDNA relied on TRAV- and TRBV-specific primers (covering alpha and beta chains). TCRs were amplified for roughly 20 PCR cycles with a constant-region primer and V-primer adapter. TCRdb analysed the reads with MiXCR anew, one entry per CDR3 protein. The data contain 15,000 to 20,000 distinct CDR3 sequences, around 70% of them seen just once; the ten biggest clones take up approximately 6%. The TCR sequence derives from a human donor with advanced metastatic prostate, ovarian, gallbladder or colorectal cancer (not recorded which). This table probably holds off-target reads from a library built for another chain.

This CDR3 reads CASSVAGLVLYNEQFF. For the CDR3, the DNA is TGTGCCAGCAGCGTAGCTGGACTAGTCCTTTACAATGAGCAGTTCTTC. The chain joins TRBV9 to TRBJ2-1; 7 nucleotides match TRBD2. CDR3 length: 16 residues. CDR1 is SGDLS and CDR2 is YYNGEE in the germline V gene. Trimming removed 0 bases from V and 4 bases from J; junction bases left unmatched: 7.